Listed below are T cell receptor beta chains from one sample, sequenced in a study of blood T cell repertoires in COVID-19. The repertoire was sequenced with immunoSEQ multiplex PCR; TCRdb's copy has only in-frame clones and lacks some. The table has 100,000 to 150,000 clones, about 70% seen once. The source material was peripheral blood. The receptors here all came from a man in his fifties or sixties with acute or convalescent COVID-19. Each CDR3 is given with its conserved first and last residue.

TRBV2,11,CASRRYNEQFF
TRBV5-1,15,CASSYVDRGDYGYTF
TRBV29-1,13,CSVVESDSYEQYF
TRBV5-5,15,CASSFSQTGNSPLHF
TRBV19,13,CASKRSRDAEAFF
TRBV28,14,CASRPGGADYGYTF
TRBV11-3,14,CASTLTGARSEAFF
TRBV6-4,14,CASSDRTGAYGYTF
TRBV5-4,14,CASSLGQGYYGYTF
TRBV19,14,CASRAGGSYNEQFF
TRBV18,15,CASSPAGPMNTEAFF
TRBV30,14,CAWSMRGPYQPQHF
TRBV27,15,CASSLSYGGSYEQYF
TRBV5-1,14,CASSTGLTENTIYF
TRBV15,18,CATSPRPLAGPGGETQYF
TRBV11-2,15,CASSQIWGANYGYTF
TRBV25-1,16,CASSDERAGGSYEQYF
TRBV28,16,CASSPPNRSGNTEAFF
TRBV7-2,17,CASSPRDFPRPYNEQFF
TRBV27,16,CASRTGTGRFGYEQYF
TRBV7-9,14,CASSLTREFMGYTF
TRBV5-6,15,CASSLVRTGNYGYTF
TRBV2,15,CASSESGSGLRKLFF
TRBV24-1,13,CATGTLRDREQFF
TRBV10-2,15,CASRGTVRQNSPLHF
TRBV7-3,15,CASSKDRGTNTEAFF
TRBV7-2,15,CASSLEQGANYGYTF
TRBV11-2,15,CASSQSFGPRDEQYF
TRBV7-9,13,CASRVSNDYEQYF
TRBV6-5,14,CASEASGKTDTQYF
TRBV11-2,16,CASSLWTGGGNEKLFF
TRBV29-1,13,CSVGQGQYEKLFF
TRBV20-1,11,CSATDYYEQYF
TRBV30,15,CAWTDRSLAKNIQYF
TRBV7-3,16,CASSLTGSSGPNEQFF